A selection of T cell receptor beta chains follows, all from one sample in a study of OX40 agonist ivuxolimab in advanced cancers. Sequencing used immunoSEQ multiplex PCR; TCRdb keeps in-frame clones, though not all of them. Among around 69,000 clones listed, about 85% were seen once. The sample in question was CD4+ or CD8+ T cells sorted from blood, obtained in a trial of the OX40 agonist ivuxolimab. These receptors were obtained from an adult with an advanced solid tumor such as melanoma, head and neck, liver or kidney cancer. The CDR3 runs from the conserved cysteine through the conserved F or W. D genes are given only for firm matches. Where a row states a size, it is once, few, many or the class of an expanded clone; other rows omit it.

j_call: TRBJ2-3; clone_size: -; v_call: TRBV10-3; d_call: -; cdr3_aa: CATRLADTQYF; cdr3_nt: TGTGCCACACGACTAGCAGATACGCAGTATTTT
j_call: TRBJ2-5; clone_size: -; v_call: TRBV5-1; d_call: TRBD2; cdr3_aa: CASGGGKETQYF; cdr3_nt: TGCGCCAGCGGCGGGGGGAAAGAGACCCAGTACTTC
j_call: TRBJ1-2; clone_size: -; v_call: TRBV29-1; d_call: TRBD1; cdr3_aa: CSVVMDRTRSGGYTF; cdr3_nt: TGCAGCGTTGTCATGGACAGGACACGTTCAGGTGGCTACACCTTC
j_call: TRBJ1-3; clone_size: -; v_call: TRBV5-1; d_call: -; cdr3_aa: CASSLGGTSGNTIYF; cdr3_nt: TGCGCCAGCAGCTTGGGGGGAACAAGTGGAAACACCATATATTTT
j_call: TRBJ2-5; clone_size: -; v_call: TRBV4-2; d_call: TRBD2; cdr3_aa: CASSQDGWTSGRALETQYF; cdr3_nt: TGTGCCAGCAGCCAAGACGGTTGGACTAGCGGGAGGGCCTTAGAGACCCAGTACTTC
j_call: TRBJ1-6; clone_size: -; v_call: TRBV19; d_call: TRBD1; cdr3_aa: CASTSRGFSPSSYNSPLHF; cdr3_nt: TGTGCCAGTACCTCCAGGGGGTTCAGCCCGAGCTCCTATAATTCACCCCTCCACTTT
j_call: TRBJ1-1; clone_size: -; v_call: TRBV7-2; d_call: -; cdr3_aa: CASSLLVGRSGTEAFF; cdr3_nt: TGTGCCAGCAGCTTATTAGTAGGGCGTTCGGGCACTGAAGCTTTCTTT
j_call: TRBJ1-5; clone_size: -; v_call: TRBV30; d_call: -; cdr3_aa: CAWSAARGYYSNQPQHF; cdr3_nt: TGTGCCTGGAGTGCGGCCAGAGGGTACTATAGCAATCAGCCCCAGCATTTT
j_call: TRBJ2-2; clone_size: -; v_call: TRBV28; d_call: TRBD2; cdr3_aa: CASSSGLAGGPWPGELFF; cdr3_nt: TGTGCCAGCAGTTCGGGACTAGCGGGAGGGCCGTGGCCCGGGGAGCTGTTTTTT
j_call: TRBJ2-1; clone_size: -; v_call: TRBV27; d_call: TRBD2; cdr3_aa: CASSFVKRGGYNEQFF; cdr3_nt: TGTGCCAGCAGTTTCGTTAAAAGGGGAGGGTACAATGAGCAGTTCTTC
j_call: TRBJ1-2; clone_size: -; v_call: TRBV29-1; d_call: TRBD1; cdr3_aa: CSVEMDRPHLGYTF; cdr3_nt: TGCAGCGTTGAGATGGACAGGCCCCACCTGGGCTACACCTTC
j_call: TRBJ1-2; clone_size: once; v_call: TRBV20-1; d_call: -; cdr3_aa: CSARALYGYTF; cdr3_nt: TGCAGTGCTAGAGCCCTGTATGGCTACACCTTC
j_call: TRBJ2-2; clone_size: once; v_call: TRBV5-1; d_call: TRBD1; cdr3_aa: CASSTPGQANTGELFF; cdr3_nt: TGCGCCAGCAGCACACCGGGACAGGCGAACACCGGGGAGCTGTTTTTT
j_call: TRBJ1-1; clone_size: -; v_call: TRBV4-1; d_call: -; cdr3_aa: CASSQDRWVAEAFF; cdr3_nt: TGCGCCAGCAGCCAAGATAGGTGGGTCGCTGAAGCTTTCTTT
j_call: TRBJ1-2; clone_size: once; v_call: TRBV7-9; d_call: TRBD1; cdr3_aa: CASSREGQGIYGYTF; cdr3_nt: TGTGCCAGCAGCCGTGAGGGACAGGGAATCTATGGCTACACCTTC
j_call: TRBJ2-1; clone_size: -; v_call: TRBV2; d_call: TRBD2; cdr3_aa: CASTFGGAGDDEQFF; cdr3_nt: TGTGCCAGCACGTTTGGGGGAGCGGGAGATGATGAGCAGTTCTTC
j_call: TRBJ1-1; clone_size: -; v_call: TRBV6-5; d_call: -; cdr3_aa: CASSYLVSRWNTEAFF; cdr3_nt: TGTGCCAGCAGTTACTTGGTGAGTCGTTGGAACACTGAAGCTTTCTTT
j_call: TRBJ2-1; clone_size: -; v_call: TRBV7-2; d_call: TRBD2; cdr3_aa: CASSLVRLAGNNEQFF; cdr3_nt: TGTGCCAGCAGCTTAGTAAGACTAGCGGGCAACAATGAGCAGTTCTTC